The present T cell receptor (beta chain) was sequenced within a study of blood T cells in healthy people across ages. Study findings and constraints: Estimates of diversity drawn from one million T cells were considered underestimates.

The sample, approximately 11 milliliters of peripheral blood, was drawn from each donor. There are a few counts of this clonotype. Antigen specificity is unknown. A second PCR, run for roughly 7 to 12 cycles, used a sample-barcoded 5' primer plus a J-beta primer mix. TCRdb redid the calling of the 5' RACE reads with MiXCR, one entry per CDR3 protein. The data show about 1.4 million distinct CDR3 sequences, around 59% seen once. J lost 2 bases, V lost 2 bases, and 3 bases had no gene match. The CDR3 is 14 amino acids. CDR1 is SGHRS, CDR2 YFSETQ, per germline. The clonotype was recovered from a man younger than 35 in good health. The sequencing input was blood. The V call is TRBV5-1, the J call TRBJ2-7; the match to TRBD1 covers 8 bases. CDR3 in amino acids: CASSFMTGAYEQYF. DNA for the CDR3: TGCGCCAGCAGCTTCATGACAGGGGCCTACGAGCAGTACTTC.